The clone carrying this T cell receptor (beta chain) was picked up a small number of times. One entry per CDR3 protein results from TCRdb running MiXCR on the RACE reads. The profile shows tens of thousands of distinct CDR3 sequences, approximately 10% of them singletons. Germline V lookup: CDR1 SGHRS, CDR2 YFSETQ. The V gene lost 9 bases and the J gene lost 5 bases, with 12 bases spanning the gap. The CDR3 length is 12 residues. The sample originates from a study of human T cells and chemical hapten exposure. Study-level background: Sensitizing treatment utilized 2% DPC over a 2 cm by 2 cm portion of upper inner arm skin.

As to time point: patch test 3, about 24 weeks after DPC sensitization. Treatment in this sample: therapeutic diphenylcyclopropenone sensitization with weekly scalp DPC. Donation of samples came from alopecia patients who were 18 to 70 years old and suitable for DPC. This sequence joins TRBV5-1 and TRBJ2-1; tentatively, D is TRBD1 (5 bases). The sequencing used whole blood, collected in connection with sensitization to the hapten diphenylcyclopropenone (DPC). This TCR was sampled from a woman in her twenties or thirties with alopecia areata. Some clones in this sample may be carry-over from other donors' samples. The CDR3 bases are TGCGCCACCTCGGACAATCACAATGAGCAGTTCTTC. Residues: CATSDNHNEQFF.